The 28 T cell receptor beta chains reported below all come from one sample, sequenced in a study of beta chain features in type 1 diabetes. Antigens for these TCRs are unknown. Expressed TCRB transcripts got sequenced, as all isolated RNA was reverse transcribed. Data came from immunoSEQ multiplex PCR; TCRdb stores just in-frame clones and leaves some out. The profile shows 600,000 to 700,000 clones, around 15% of them singletons. General study findings and limits: Among all four CD4+ subsets, Type 1 diabetes patients had TCRB CDR3s that were moderately but significantly shorter.

Specimen: naive CD4+ T cells from blood. Receptors were obtained from a man between 18 and 29 years old with type 1 diabetes.

This clone has only a few counts. The chain uses TRBV10-3 and TRBJ2-3, with D possibly TRBD1 on 6 matching bases. The CDR3 runs to 12 residues. V lost 8 bases to trimming and J lost 5 bases, with 11 bases between them. In germline, CDR1 is ENHRY, CDR2 SYGVKD. CDR3 loop: CAIGAGVDTQYF. For the CDR3, the DNA is TGTGCCATCGGGGCAGGGGTAGATACGCAGTATTTT.

This chain connects TRBV28 to TRBJ2-3, with a possible D match to TRBD2 (5 bases). The CDR3 is 14 amino acids. Trimming removed 10 bases from V and 4 bases from J, with 18 bases in between. Per germline, CDR1 MDHEN and CDR2 SYDVKM. The CDR3 protein is CATRVRVWSDTQYF. The CDR3 coding sequence is TGTGCCACACGGGTGAGGGTTTGGTCAGATACGCAGTATTTT. Filled out from reference TRBV28 and TRBJ2-3, the complete variable domain reads DVKVTQSSRYLVKRTGEKVFLECVQDMDHENMFWYRQDPGLGLRLIYFSYDVKMKEKGDIPEGYSVSREKKERFSLILESASTNQTSMYLCATRVRVWSDTQYFGPGTRLTVL.

The chain combines TRBV30 with TRBJ2-2; D call uncertain. Between the trimmed V and J ends, which lost 4 bases and 6 bases, there was a span of 12 bases. This CDR3 is built from 13 residues. Germline CDR1 is GTSNPN and CDR2 is SVGIG (reference sequence). CDR3 amino acids: CAWNEYGAGELFF. The CDR3 DNA reads as TGTGCCTGGAACGAGTATGGGGCCGGGGAGCTGTTTTTT.

For this clone: The same CDR3 can be traced to other DNA sequences in this sample. The V call is TRBV30, the J call TRBJ1-3; D is unresolved. The CDR3 is 13 residues long. Per germline, CDR1 GTSNPN and CDR2 SVGIG (reference sequence). V was shortened by 3 bases and J by 0 bases, with 6 bases between the two germline ends. CDR3 DNA sequence: TGTGCCTGGAGCCGGGGCTCTGGAAACACCATATATTTT. Translation: CAWSRGSGNTIYF. Combining the CDR3 with reference TRBV30 and TRBJ1-3 gives the whole variable domain SQTIHQWPATLVQPVGSPLSLECTVEGTSNPNLYWYRQAAGRGLQLLFYSVGIGQISSEVPQNLSASRPQDRQFILSSKKLLLSDSGFYLCAWSRGSGNTIYFGEGSWLTVV.

In this sample, this clone turned up a few times. The V and J genes are TRBV19 and TRBJ2-2, with TRBD1 matching over 9 bases. This CDR3 has 15 amino acids. CDR1 is LNHDA and CDR2 is SQIVND in the germline V gene (reference sequence). The V and J ends lost 3 bases and 4 bases, in that order; junction bases with no gene match: 3. DNA of the CDR3: TGTGCCAGTAGTATCGGACAGGGGACCACCGGGGAGCTGTTTTTT. This gives the protein CASSIGQGTTGELFF.

This clone was picked up a small number of times. The chain's CDR3 is CASSLGVGNTIYF. CDR3 DNA: TGTGCCAGCAGCTTGGGCGTTGGAAACACCATATATTTT. The rearrangement joins TRBV5-6 to TRBJ1-3, with no clear D. Deletions cut 0 bases from V and 3 bases from J, with 4 bases between. Germline V CDR1 and CDR2: SGHDT, YYEEEE. CDR3 size: 13 residues.

This clone was counted only a few times. This chain links TRBV10-1 with TRBJ2-1; no reliable D call. V lost 3 bases, J lost 0 bases, and 6 bases lay in between. This CDR3 region has 14 residues. Germline V gene lookup returns CDR1 WNHNN and CDR2 SYGVQD (reference sequence). The CDR3 here is CASSDPSSYNEQFF. The CDR3 bases are TGCGCCAGCAGTGACCCAAGCTCCTACAATGAGCAGTTCTTC.

In its sample, this clone was seen a few times. Other DNA sequences in this sample translate to the same CDR3. This rearrangement joins TRBV12-5 to TRBJ2-2; D unclear. From germline, CDR1 is LGHNT and CDR2 FRNRAP. This CDR3 comprises 13 residues. With 6 bases removed from V and 0 bases from J, the gap between germline ends came to 5 bases. The DNA of the CDR3 is TGTGCTAGTGGACTCTCGAACACCGGGGAGCTGTTTTTT. Amino acids: CASGLSNTGELFF.

The chain uses TRBV6-5 and TRBJ1-2, with TRBD1 matching 8 bases. The CDR3 extends over 14 amino acids. The trim removed 5 bases at V and 4 bases at J, leaving 6 bases unmatched. In germline, CDR1 is MNHEY, CDR2 SVGAGI. CDR3 DNA: TGTGCCAGCAGTCGCAACAGGGGGTCCTATGGCTACACCTTC. Translation: CASSRNRGSYGYTF.

This chain joins TRBV5-1 and TRBJ2-2, with D possibly being TRBD2 (5 bases). The CDR3 loop spans 14 amino acids. Germline V gives CDR1 SGHRS, CDR2 YFSETQ. V dropped 4 bases and J dropped 7 bases, with 14 bases sitting between them. CDR3 amino acids: CASSTDPGGGELFF. The CDR3 DNA sequence: TGCGCCAGCAGCACGGACCCCGGAGGCGGGGAGCTGTTTTTT.

The chain recombines TRBV10-3 with TRBJ2-1; D tentatively fits TRBD1 or TRBD2 (6 bases each). Trimming took 6 bases from V and 0 from J, leaving 15 bases between them. CDR3 length: 16 residues. The germline V gene encodes CDR1 ENHRY and CDR2 SYGVKD. DNA of the CDR3: TGTGCCATCAGCGGAATCGGGGGACACTCCTACAATGAGCAGTTCTTC. This sequence encodes CAISGIGGHSYNEQFF.

In this sample, this clone turned up once. V is TRBV7-9 and J is TRBJ1-1; D call uncertain. V was shortened by 1 base and J by 8 bases, with 8 bases between the two germline ends. The CDR3 runs to 12 residues. The V gene's germline CDR1 is SEHNR and CDR2 FQNEAQ (reference sequence). The CDR3 sequence is CASSLVAPEAFF. The CDR3 nucleotides read TGTGCCAGCAGCTTAGTTGCCCCCGAAGCTTTCTTT.

The rearrangement joins TRBV18 to TRBJ1-1, with D unclear. This CDR3 spans 14 amino acids. V dropped 2 bases and J dropped 1 base, with 8 bases sitting between them. Germline V gene data show CDR1 as KGHSH and CDR2 as LQKENI. The chain's CDR3 is CASSPGEPNTEAFF. As DNA, the CDR3 is TGTGCCAGCTCACCAGGGGAACCGAACACTGAAGCTTTCTTT. The complete variable domain, with remaining parts taken from reference TRBV18 and TRBJ1-1, reads NAGVMQNPRHLVRRRGQEARLRCSPMKGHSHVYWYRQLPEEGLKFMVYLQKENIIDESGMPKERFSAEFPKEGPSILRIQQVVRGDSAAYFCASSPGEPNTEAFFGQGTRLTVV.

This clone turned up a few times. The DNA for the CDR3 is TGCGCCAGCAGTGACAAACCTTATGGGGACGAGCAGTACTTC. It encodes CASSDKPYGDEQYF. The chain is built from TRBV10-2 and TRBJ2-7, with D hard to call. The V gene lost 3 bases and the J gene lost 5 bases, with 14 bases spanning the gap. This CDR3 spans 14 amino acids. Germline CDR1 reads WSHSY; CDR2 reads SAAADI.

The genes are TRBV11-3 and TRBJ1-1; possible D gene TRBD1, 5 bases. Germline V gives CDR1 SGHNT, CDR2 YENEEA. The length of the CDR3 is 15 residues. Trimming removed 5 bases at V and 4 bases at J, with 17 bases between. CDR3 bases: TGTGCCAGCAGCCCGTCCGGGGCAGGTACCACTGAAGCTTTCTTT. Protein sequence: CASSPSGAGTTEAFF.

This clone has more than one count but fewer than ten. V usage is TRBV30 and J usage is TRBJ1-1; D might be TRBD1 (5 bases). Per germline, CDR1 GTSNPN and CDR2 SVGIG (reference sequence). The length of the CDR3 is 12 residues. Trimming removed 5 bases from V and 4 bases from J, with 11 bases in between. CDR3 sequence: CAWGEGTTEAFF. The CDR3 bases are TGTGCCTGGGGAGAGGGGACCACTGAAGCTTTCTTT.

This clone was recorded a few times. This chain connects TRBV4-1 to TRBJ1-1; D is unclear. This CDR3 comprises 15 residues. The V gene's germline CDR1 is MGHRA and CDR2 YSYEKL. Deletions cut 1 base from V and 5 bases from J, with 14 bases between. CDR3 region: CASSQAAGRGTEAFF. CDR3 in DNA: TGCGCCAGCAGCCAAGCAGCTGGGCGTGGGACTGAAGCTTTCTTT.

The chain recombines TRBV30 with TRBJ1-2; D may be TRBD1 (6 bases). V lost 5 bases and J 3 bases, leaving 13 bases between the germline ends. There are 13 residues in the CDR3. CDR1 and CDR2 from the germline V gene are GTSNPN and SVGIG (reference sequence). This CDR3 is CAWGQLLDYGYTF. CDR3 DNA sequence: TGTGCCTGGGGACAGCTCCTTGACTATGGCTACACCTTC.

This chain uses TRBV6-6 with TRBJ2-3; 7 nucleotides match TRBD1. J was trimmed by 1 base and V by 6 bases; bases with no gene match: 7. Looked up from germline, CDR1 is MNHNY and CDR2 is SVGAGI (reference sequence). The CDR3 has 15 amino acids. CDR3 residues: CASSPRQGGTDTQYF. CDR3 coding DNA: TGTGCCAGCAGCCCCCGACAGGGTGGCACAGATACGCAGTATTTT.

In its sample, this clone was seen a few times. The chain joins TRBV7-8 to TRBJ2-1; a weak D match, TRBD1 (5 bases). Germline assignment: CDR1 SGHVS and CDR2 FQNEAQ. CDR3 size: 15 residues. V shed 1 base and J shed 0 bases, with 7 bases lying between them. The CDR3 protein is CASSLDRNSYNEQFF. DNA of the CDR3: TGTGCCAGCAGCTTAGACAGGAACTCCTACAATGAGCAGTTCTTC.

This clone appeared a few times. The chain joins TRBV4-1 to TRBJ2-5, with D uncertain. V was cut by 3 bases and J by 1 base, with 15 bases left in between. The length of the CDR3 is 16 residues. Germline V gene sequence: CDR1 MGHRA, CDR2 YSYEKL. The CDR3 DNA reads as TGCGCCAGCAGCCAGACTGAGACGACTGTCCAAGAGACCCAGTACTTC. It codes for CASSQTETTVQETQYF.

The rearrangement joins TRBV25-1 to TRBJ2-1; 8 positions match TRBD1. Germline V gene data show CDR1 as MGHDK and CDR2 as SYGVNS. The CDR3 is made up of 15 amino acids. V shed 3 bases and J 8 bases; nucleotides not matched to a gene: 9. DNA of the CDR3: TGTGCCAGCAGTGATGGGGGACAGGTTCGGGATGAGCAGTTCTTC. This translates into CASSDGGQVRDEQFF.

The V call is TRBV4-1, the J call TRBJ2-7; D perhaps matches TRBD2 (6 bases). The CDR3 sequence is 17 residues long. The germline V gene encodes CDR1 MGHRA and CDR2 YSYEKL. The ends were cut back, 1 base at V and 0 bases at J, with 16 bases in the middle. The CDR3 loop reads CASSQGRASDLSYEQYF. The CDR3 nucleotides read TGCGCCAGCAGCCAAGGTAGGGCTAGCGACCTCTCCTACGAGCAGTACTTC.

This CDR3 reads CASSLEQGEETQYF. As DNA, the CDR3 is TGTGCCAGCAGTTTAGAACAGGGTGAAGAGACCCAGTACTTC. The chain recombines TRBV27 with TRBJ2-5; possible D gene TRBD1, 6 bases. V dropped 2 bases and J dropped 3 bases, with 10 bases sitting between them. CDR3 length: 14 amino acids. Per germline, CDR1 MNHEY and CDR2 SMNVEV (reference sequence).

The table lists this clone with a few counts. The rearrangement uses TRBV18 and TRBJ2-5; 7 bases align to TRBD2. CDR3 size: 16 residues. Per the germline V gene, CDR1 is KGHSH and CDR2 is LQKENI. V dropped 3 bases and J dropped 1; count of bases not matched to a gene: 8. The CDR3 sequence is CASSPGLPNLQETQYF. The CDR3 DNA follows: TGTGCCAGCTCACCGGGACTACCGAATCTCCAAGAGACCCAGTACTTC.

V and J are TRBV2 and TRBJ2-6; D gene unclear. CDR1 and CDR2 from the germline V gene are SNHLY and FYNNEI. V was cut by 4 bases and J by 2 bases, with 3 bases left in between. The CDR3 runs to 13 residues. The CDR3 sequence: CASSGAGANVLTF. The CDR3 DNA reads TGTGCCAGCAGTGGAGCTGGGGCCAACGTCCTGACTTTC.

This clone came up a few times. The rearrangement uses TRBV29-1 and TRBJ2-7; 7 bases map to TRBD1. Germline CDR1 and CDR2: SQVTM and ANQGSEA. V lost 2 bases, J lost 2 bases, and 6 bases stayed unmatched. This CDR3 spans 14 amino acids. CDR3 loop: CSVESTGTPYEQYF. The CDR3 DNA sequence: TGCAGCGTTGAATCGACAGGGACCCCCTACGAGCAGTACTTC.

The V call is TRBV4-1, the J call TRBJ2-7; D is ambiguous. This CDR3 contains 13 residues. Germline assignment: CDR1 MGHRA and CDR2 YSYEKL. Trimming cost V 1 base and J 1 base, with 5 bases left between them. CDR3 sequence: CASSQGGSYEQYF. In DNA, the CDR3 is TGCGCCAGCAGCCAAGGGGGATCCTACGAGCAGTACTTC.